These 13 T cell receptor beta chains came from one sample sequenced in a study of technical replicates of blood from several donors. The data were produced by immunoSEQ multiplex PCR, yet TCRdb's version contains in-frame clones alone and is incomplete. The data contain about 80,000 clones, roughly 94% of them singletons. Source material: T cells isolated from PBMCs. The receptor set was obtained from a human donor in good health.

This chain connects TRBV7-8 to TRBJ2-7, with D maybe TRBD2 (6 bases). This CDR3 contains 14 residues. CDR1 SGHVS and CDR2 FQNEAQ come from the germline V gene. V was cut by 3 bases and J by 3 bases, with 12 bases left in between. The CDR3 region is CASSLASAGYEQYF. DNA of the CDR3: TGTGCCAGCAGCTTGGCTAGCGCCGGCTACGAGCAGTACTTC. The variable domain in full, completed from reference TRBV7-8 and TRBJ2-7, reads GAGVSQSPRYKVAKRGQDVALRCDPISGHVSLFWYQQALGQGPEFLTYFQNEAQLDKSGLPSDRFFAERPEGSVSTLKIQRTQQEDSAVYLCASSLASAGYEQYFGPGTRLTVT.

The gene calls are TRBV29-1 and TRBJ2-1, with no clear D. Per germline, CDR1 SQVTM and CDR2 ANQGSEA. The CDR3 is made up of 15 amino acids. V lost 3 bases to trimming and J lost 0 bases, with 12 bases between them. CDR3 coding DNA: TGCAGCGTTGAGTTTGGCAGTCGCTCCTACAATGAGCAGTTCTTC. Its translation is CSVEFGSRSYNEQFF.

The V gene is TRBV4-1, the J gene TRBJ2-7, with 8 bases fitting TRBD2. Per germline, CDR1 MGHRA and CDR2 YSYEKL. J was trimmed by 6 bases and V by 1 base; bases with no gene match: 14. The CDR3 sequence is 17 residues long. The CDR3: CASSQVVSREGLGEQYF. CDR3 coding DNA: TGCGCCAGCAGCCAAGTGGTAAGCCGGGAGGGCCTTGGCGAGCAGTACTTC.

The rearrangement joins TRBV10-3 to TRBJ2-7, with 8 nucleotides matching TRBD1. The germline CDR1 and CDR2 sequences are ENHRY and SYGVKD. The V segment lost 4 bases and the J segment 7 bases; nucleotides outside the gene matches: 3. CDR3 size: 12 residues. The CDR3, as DNA: TGTGCCATCAGTGCAACAGGGGGGGAGCAGTACTTC. Encoded protein: CAISATGGEQYF.

The J gene is TRBJ2-3, the V gene TRBV7-3; D perhaps matches TRBD2 (5 bases). The ends were cut back, 5 bases at V and 3 bases at J, with 15 bases in the middle. In germline, CDR1 is SGHTA, CDR2 FQGTGA. This CDR3 spans 15 amino acids. CDR3 in amino acids: CASSLGPRGTDTQYF. The CDR3 bases are TGTGCCAGCAGCCTAGGACCGCGAGGGACAGATACGCAGTATTTT.

The chain couples TRBV7-6 to TRBJ1-1; 9 bases line up with TRBD1. V gave up 1 base and J gave up 3 bases; unmatched junction bases: 12. Germline V CDR1 and CDR2: SGHVS, FNYEAQ. There are 18 residues in the CDR3. CDR3 region: CASSLGIQGAVIDTEAFF. The CDR3 DNA reads TGTGCCAGCAGCTTAGGCATACAGGGGGCGGTAATAGACACTGAAGCTTTCTTT.

This clone was seen just once. The CDR3 DNA follows: TGTGCCAGCAGCCTCTTGGGACTGATGACAACCTACGAGCAGTACTTC. It is translated as CASSLLGLMTTYEQYF. V usage is TRBV7-9 and J usage is TRBJ2-7; D perhaps matches TRBD2 (6 bases). CDR1 is SEHNR and CDR2 is FQNEAQ in the germline V gene (reference sequence). This CDR3 comprises 16 residues. Trimming took 5 bases from V and 2 from J, leaving 19 bases between them.

This chain links TRBV5-4 with TRBJ2-1; 8 nucleotides agree with TRBD2. V was pared by 4 bases and J by 3 bases, with 3 bases of the junction left unmatched. This CDR3 is 14 amino acids long. Per germline, CDR1 SGHNT and CDR2 YYREEE (reference sequence). The CDR3 sequence: CASSGSGSYNEQFF. DNA of the CDR3: TGTGCCAGCAGCGGGAGCGGGAGCTACAATGAGCAGTTCTTC.

The chain employs TRBV28 and TRBJ1-4; D unclear. Germline CDR1 is MDHEN and CDR2 is SYDVKM. V lost 3 bases to trimming and J lost 9 bases, with 11 bases between them. CDR3 size: 13 residues. CDR3 protein: CASSFVQVKKLFF. The CDR3 DNA reads as TGTGCCAGCAGTTTTGTACAAGTTAAAAAACTGTTTTTT.

The chain combines TRBV6-6 with TRBJ2-1; 9 bases match TRBD2. V was clipped by 5 bases and J by 4 bases; unmatched bases: 9. CDR3 size: 16 residues. Looked up from germline, CDR1 is MNHNY and CDR2 is SVGAGI (reference sequence). CDR3: CASSRNSGRGYNEQFF. Written as DNA, the CDR3 is TGTGCCAGCAGTCGGAATAGCGGGAGAGGATACAATGAGCAGTTCTTC.

The chain employs TRBV20-1 and TRBJ1-2, with unresolved D. CDR1 and CDR2 (germline): DFQATT, SNEGSKA (reference sequence). V was cut by 8 bases and J by 0 bases, with 7 bases left in between. The CDR3 has 11 amino acids. As DNA, the CDR3 is TGCAGTACCGGGACTAACTATGGCTACACCTTC. It codes for CSTGTNYGYTF.

The J gene is TRBJ2-3, the V gene TRBV29-1, with 7 bases lining up with TRBD2. V lost 6 bases, J lost 2 bases, and 14 bases stayed unmatched. This CDR3 has 16 residues. Germline loops: CDR1 SQVTM, CDR2 ANQGSEA. For the CDR3, the DNA is TGCAGCGTAGTGCTCTGGTGGAGCGGGGACACAGATACGCAGTATTTT. This gives the protein CSVVLWWSGDTDTQYF.

The chain is built from TRBV6-5 and TRBJ2-5, with 9 positions matching TRBD1. CDR1 is MNHEY, CDR2 SVGAGI, per germline. Unmatched junction bases numbered 1, after V lost 0 bases and J lost 5 bases. CDR3 length: 14 amino acids. CDR3 region: CASSYSTGGETQYF. CDR3 nucleotides: TGTGCCAGCAGTTACTCGACAGGGGGTGAGACCCAGTACTTC.